This entry concerns a single TCR beta chain. Its antigen is not identified. The same CDR3 can be traced to other DNA sequences in this sample. The germline V gene has CDR1 SQVTM and CDR2 ANQGSEA. The V gene lost 4 bases and the J gene lost 3 bases, with 6 bases spanning the gap. CDR3 length equals 11 residues. The data were taken from a study of shared clonotypes between healthy human individuals. Study results and caveats: Relative to memory subsets, naive subsets generally showed larger estimated richness. Specimens sampled were limited to blood, with tissue repertoires likely differing.

Using immunoSEQ multiplex PCR, the repertoire was profiled, and TCRdb retains in-frame clones only, with some absent. The data hold some 200,000 clones, with approximately 70% observed a single time. The V and J genes are TRBV29-1 and TRBJ1-2; D unresolved. This clonotype was sampled from a man aged 25-45 years in good health. Material for sequencing was memory CD4+ T cells sorted from blood. Noted subset: CD45RA-negative fraction. The CDR3 region has the DNA TGCAGCGTTGGGCAGGACTATGGCTACACCTTC. As protein: CSVGQDYGYTF.